Following are 23 T cell receptor beta chains from one sample sequenced in a study of Ad26.COV2.S vaccination and SARS-CoV-2 variants. Sequencing used immunoSEQ multiplex PCR; TCRdb keeps in-frame clones, though not all of them. The profile shows fewer than 400,000 clones, around nine tenths of them singletons. This sample's treatment: roughly 20 received Ad26.COV2.S at low or high dose, single or two shots; several received placebo; per-sample allocation not given. Specimen acquisition occurred on day 63 following the initial vaccine or placebo injection. The sample was peripheral blood, taken in a trial of Ad26.COV2.S vaccine versus placebo. These receptors were obtained from a person aged 18 to 59 who received the Ad26.COV2.S COVID-19 vaccine or a placebo.

The CDR3 sequence is CASSQEPGANNIQYF. The CDR3 nucleotides read TGCGCCAGCAGCCAAGAACCGGGAGCGAACAACATTCAGTACTTC. J is TRBJ2-4 and V is TRBV4-1; tentatively, D is TRBD2 (6 bases). This CDR3 is built from 15 residues. CDR1 is MGHRA and CDR2 is YSYEKL in the germline V gene. The V end was cut by 0 bases, the J end by 7 bases, with 13 bases between.

The rearrangement uses TRBV6-5 and TRBJ1-5; D possibly corresponds to TRBD1 (6 bases). The ends were cut back, 10 bases at V and 6 bases at J, with 19 bases in the middle. The germline CDR1 and CDR2 sequences are MNHEY and SVGAGI. CDR3 length: 14 residues. In nucleotides, the CDR3 is TGTGCCACCTGGACAGCAAGTCGGTCTCAGCCCCAGCATTTT. Translating it yields CATWTASRSQPQHF.

The gene calls are TRBV4-1 and TRBJ2-3, with 7 bases matching TRBD2. Germline loops: CDR1 MGHRA, CDR2 YSYEKL. CDR3 length: 14 amino acids. The V gene end was trimmed by 0 bases and the J gene end by 5 bases; junction bases not matched to a gene: 2. The CDR3 nucleotides read TGCGCCAGCAGCCAAGAATCTAGCGGAGATACGCAGTATTTT. Translating it yields CASSQESSGDTQYF.

This chain links TRBV7-8 with TRBJ1-2; no clear D. The length of the CDR3 is 13 residues. Germline CDR1 reads SGHVS; CDR2 reads FQNEAQ. V was cut by 1 base and J by 5 bases, with 8 bases left in between. CDR3 DNA: TGTGCCAGCAGCTTAGGCCAGAATTATGGCTACACCTTC. The encoded protein is CASSLGQNYGYTF.

Of note for this clone: The same CDR3 also results from other DNA sequences found in this sample. The V and J genes are TRBV18 and TRBJ2-1; D ambiguous. The CDR3 runs to 15 residues. The germline V gene has CDR1 KGHSH and CDR2 LQKENI. The V gene lost 0 bases and the J gene lost 0 bases, with 6 bases spanning the gap. CDR3 loop: CASSPPSGSYNEQFF. The CDR3 coding sequence is TGTGCCAGCTCACCACCGAGTGGCTCCTACAATGAGCAGTTCTTC.

This clone is a singleton in its sample. V gene TRBV10-3 combines with J gene TRBJ2-2, with TRBD2 identical over 7 bases. The CDR3 totals 14 residues. Germline assignment: CDR1 ENHRY and CDR2 SYGVKD. V lost 10 bases, J lost 6 bases, and 11 bases stayed unmatched. Written as DNA, the CDR3 is TGTGCCACCGTAGGGACTAAGGGTGCCGGGGAGCTGTTTTTT. Amino acid sequence: CATVGTKGAGELFF.

V usage is TRBV30 and J usage is TRBJ2-5; no reliable D call. Germline-derived CDR1 and CDR2 are GTSNPN and SVGIG (reference sequence). The V gene lost 0 bases and the J gene lost 5 bases, with 7 bases spanning the gap. This CDR3 has 12 residues. CDR3 region: CAWSVEVETQYF. The CDR3 region has the DNA TGTGCCTGGAGTGTTGAGGTGGAGACCCAGTACTTC.

V and J are TRBV18 and TRBJ2-1; D is tentatively TRBD1 or TRBD2 (5 bases each). The CDR3 length is 17 residues. Trimming removed 2 bases from V and 12 bases from J, with 26 bases in between. Germline V gives CDR1 KGHSH, CDR2 LQKENI. CDR3 protein: CASSPGTEYHESRGQFF. Here the CDR3 DNA reads TGTGCCAGCTCACCAGGGACGGAGTATCACGAGAGTCGGGGGCAGTTCTTC.

The chain combines TRBV27 with TRBJ1-5; no clear D gene. The germline V and J ends were trimmed by 2 bases and 0 bases, with 11 bases remaining between them. This CDR3 contains 16 residues. Germline CDR1 MNHEY, CDR2 SMNVEV (reference sequence). CDR3 amino acids: CASSLDWSSSNQPQHF. CDR3 nucleotides: TGTGCCAGCAGTTTAGATTGGTCGTCTAGCAATCAGCCCCAGCATTTT.

The chain has TRBV21-1 and TRBJ2-3; TRBD2, the D gene given by the table, was not confirmed from the DNA. TRBV21-1 is described as a pseudogene. CDR3 size: 14 residues. CDR3 in DNA: TGTGCCAGCAGTTTCCGGGAGAGGGGAGATACGCAGTATTTT. This codes for CASSFRERGDTQYF.

This chain joins TRBV11-2 and TRBJ1-6; D is unresolved. Germline values: CDR1 SGHAT, CDR2 FQNNGV. The CDR3 is 13 amino acids. Trimming removed 0 bases from V and 8 bases from J, with 5 bases in between. The CDR3 nucleotides are TGTGCCAGCAGCTTAGACCTCTATTCACCCCTCCACTTT. It translates to CASSLDLYSPLHF.

The chain employs TRBV19 and TRBJ2-3; 7 bases are a match to TRBD2. Per germline, CDR1 LNHDA and CDR2 SQIVND (reference sequence). The ends lost 8 bases at V and 1 base at J; junction bases unmatched: 3. This CDR3 spans 13 amino acids. The CDR3, as DNA: TGTGCCAGTGGGGGGGGTGGCACAGATACGCAGTATTTT. It translates to CASGGGGTDTQYF.

This clone was counted once. J is TRBJ2-3 and V is TRBV6-2 or TRBV6-3, with 10 bases that match TRBD2. The CDR3 runs 16 residues. Germline lookup yields CDR1 MNHEY and CDR2 SVGEGT. Losses at the gene ends were 2 bases for V and 9 bases for J; bases not matched to a gene: 11. CDR3 sequence reads: CASSYATSGRATTQYF. CDR3 bases: TGTGCCAGCAGTTACGCCACGAGCGGGAGGGCCACAACGCAGTATTTT.

Only a few counts were recorded for this clone. Different DNA sequences within this sample yield the same CDR3. The gene calls are TRBV9 and TRBJ1-5; D unresolved. CDR3 length: 14 residues. Trimming left V 0 bases short and J 0 bases short, with 4 bases between. Germline V CDR1 and CDR2: SGDLS, YYNGEE. As DNA, the CDR3 is TGTGCCAGCAGCGTAGGGCGTAGCAATCAGCCCCAGCATTTT. It yields the protein CASSVGRSNQPQHF.

The chain carries TRBV4-1 and TRBJ1-1; weak D call: TRBD1 (6 bases). The CDR3 totals 14 residues. V dropped 5 bases and J dropped 1 base, with 11 bases sitting between them. Per the germline V gene, CDR1 is MGHRA and CDR2 is YSYEKL. The CDR3 sequence is CASSATGWNTEAFF. For the CDR3, the DNA is TGCGCCAGCAGCGCAACAGGGTGGAACACTGAAGCTTTCTTT.

This clone was picked up a small number of times. The chain has TRBV7-9 and TRBJ2-7, with 8 bases that match TRBD2. The CDR3 extends over 18 amino acids. In germline, CDR1 is SEHNR, CDR2 FQNEAQ (reference sequence). V lost 0 bases to trimming and J lost 1 base; unmatched junction nucleotides: 11. CDR3: CASSLALTRGRLSYEQYF. CDR3 DNA sequence: TGTGCCAGCAGCTTAGCGCTAACACGCGGGAGGTTATCCTACGAGCAGTACTTC.

V is TRBV30 and J is TRBJ1-4; TRBD1 matches 7 bases. There are 17 residues in the CDR3. V shed 4 bases and J 0 bases; nucleotides not matched to a gene: 11. The germline V gene encodes CDR1 GTSNPN and CDR2 SVGIG (reference sequence). This CDR3 is CAWTPGRGHTTNEKLFF. The CDR3 DNA reads as TGTGCCTGGACTCCTGGGAGGGGGCACACAACTAATGAAAAACTGTTTTTT.

This chain connects TRBV28 to TRBJ2-7; 8 bases match TRBD1. The CDR3 extends over 16 amino acids. V lost 5 bases to trimming and J lost 0 bases; unmatched junction nucleotides: 9. CDR1 is MDHEN, CDR2 SYDVKM, per germline. The DNA for the CDR3 is TGTGCCAGCAGTACACGGACAGGGACGAGCTCCTACGAGCAGTACTTC. It encodes CASSTRTGTSSYEQYF.

The chain combines TRBV4-1 with TRBJ2-2, with 7 bases fitting TRBD1. V shed 5 bases, J shed 7 bases, and the junction held 10 bases outside the gene matches. The CDR3 sequence is 15 residues long. Per the germline V gene, CDR1 is MGHRA and CDR2 is YSYEKL. The CDR3 loop reads CASSIRQGTDGELFF. The CDR3 DNA is TGCGCCAGCAGCATCCGACAGGGCACGGACGGGGAGCTGTTTTTT.

This sequence joins TRBV5-5 and TRBJ2-2; TRBD2 matches 8 bases. The CDR3 is made up of 14 amino acids. Unmatched junction bases numbered 1, after V lost 5 bases and J lost 1 base. CDR1 and CDR2 (germline): SGHKS, YYEKEE (reference sequence). CDR3 residues: CASRLAENTGELFF. The CDR3 bases are TGTGCCAGCAGACTAGCGGAGAACACCGGGGAGCTGTTTTTT. The whole variable domain, filled in from reference TRBV5-5 and TRBJ2-2, reads DAGVTQSPTHLIKTRGQQVTLRCSPISGHKSVSWYQQVLGQGPQFIFQYYEKEERGRGNFPDRFSARQFPNYSSELNVNALLLGDSALYLCASRLAENTGELFFGEGSRLTVL.

The chain is built from TRBV7-9 and TRBJ1-2; 8 nucleotides line up with TRBD1. Germline assignment: CDR1 SEHNR and CDR2 FQNEAQ (reference sequence). CDR3 length: 14 amino acids. Trimming removed 5 bases from V and 2 bases from J; junction bases left unmatched: 4. The CDR3 is CASSPGQGNYGYTF. In DNA form, the CDR3 reads TGTGCCAGCAGCCCCGGACAGGGCAACTATGGCTACACCTTC.

J is TRBJ1-5 and V is TRBV19; weak D call: TRBD1 (6 bases). Trimming cost V 8 bases and J 7 bases, with 12 bases left between them. This CDR3 contains 12 residues. The germline V gene encodes CDR1 LNHDA and CDR2 SQIVND (reference sequence). CDR3 coding DNA: TGTGCCAGTCGGAAGGGGGGGCAGCCCCAGCATTTT. Amino acid sequence: CASRKGGQPQHF.

The rearrangement links TRBV18 to TRBJ2-5; TRBD1 matches at 7 bases. The junction had 3 bases not matched to a gene; V was cut back by 4 bases and J by 1 base. This CDR3 contains 14 residues. The germline V gene encodes CDR1 KGHSH and CDR2 LQKENI. The CDR3 bases are TGTGCCAGCTCACAAGACAGGGCCCAAGAGACCCAGTACTTC. It translates to CASSQDRAQETQYF.